The entry below describes one TCR beta chain. Its antigen is undetermined. The entry originates in a study of type 1 and type 2 diabetes patients. On the study more broadly: From PBMCs, CD4+ and CD8+ T cells were isolated by magnetic microbeads. Notes on the study in general: Between type 2 diabetes and control samples, V and J usage averaged about 0.97 correlation.

The PCR template was genomic DNA. Multiplex PCR with 30 forward and 13 reverse primers amplified the TCR beta CDR3. Via MiXCR, TCRdb re-called the multiplex PCR reads, giving one row per CDR3 protein. Of more than 250,000 distinct CDR3 sequences in the sample, around 47% were seen once. The CDR3 consists of 13 residues. The germline V and J ends were trimmed by 4 bases and 6 bases, with 13 bases remaining between them. Germline CDR1 reads SEHNR; CDR2 reads FQNEAQ (reference sequence). This receptor was obtained from a man younger than 30 with type 2 diabetes. The V gene is TRBV7-9, the J gene TRBJ2-7; D might be TRBD1 (5 bases). The sequencing input was peripheral blood mononuclear cells (PBMCs). The CDR3 DNA sequence: TGTGCCAGCAGCTCCTCGGACAAGGCCGAGCAGTACTTC. This encodes CASSSSDKAEQYF.